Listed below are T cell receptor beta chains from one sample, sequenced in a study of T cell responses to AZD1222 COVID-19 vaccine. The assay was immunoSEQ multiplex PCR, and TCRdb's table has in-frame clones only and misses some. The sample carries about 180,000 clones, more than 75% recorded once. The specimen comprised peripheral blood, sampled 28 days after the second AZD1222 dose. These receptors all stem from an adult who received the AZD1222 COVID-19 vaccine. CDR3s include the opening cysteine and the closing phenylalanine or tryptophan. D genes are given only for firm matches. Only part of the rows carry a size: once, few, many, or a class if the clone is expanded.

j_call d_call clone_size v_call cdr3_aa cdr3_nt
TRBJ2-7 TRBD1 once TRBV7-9 CASSFTTGTGSYEQYF TGTGCCAGCAGCTTCACCACCGGGACAGGGTCCTACGAGCAGTACTTC
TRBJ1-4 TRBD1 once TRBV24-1 CATSDPQGAGEKLFF TGTGCCACCAGTGACCCACAGGGGGCTGGTGAAAAACTGTTTTTT
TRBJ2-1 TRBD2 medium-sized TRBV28 CASLAGANNEQFF TGTGCCAGCCTAGCGGGAGCGAACAATGAGCAGTTCTTC
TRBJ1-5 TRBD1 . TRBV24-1 CATSGFPGTGGPSNQPQHF TGTGCCACCAGTGGGTTTCCTGGTACAGGGGGCCCTAGCAATCAGCCCCAGCATTTT
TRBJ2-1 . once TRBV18 CASSPKTAYNEQFF TGTGCCAGCTCCCCAAAAACAGCCTACAATGAGCAGTTCTTC
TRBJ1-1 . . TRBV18 CASSPRGTDTEAFF TGTGCCAGCTCACCACGCGGGACCGACACTGAAGCTTTCTTT
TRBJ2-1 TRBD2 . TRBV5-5 CASTGRGQFF TGTGCCAGCACCGGGAGGGGGCAGTTCTTC
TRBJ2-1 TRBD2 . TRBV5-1 CASSQGLAEGEQFF TGCGCCAGCAGCCAGGGACTAGCCGAGGGTGAGCAGTTCTTC
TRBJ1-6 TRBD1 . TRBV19 CASSTRQGYSPLHF TGTGCCAGTAGTACCCGACAGGGGTACTCACCCCTCCACTTT
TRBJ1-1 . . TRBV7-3 CASSPLGGWDTEAFF TGTGCCAGCAGCCCACTGGGGGGCTGGGACACTGAAGCTTTCTTT
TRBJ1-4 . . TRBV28 CASSLRLSSTNEKLFF TGTGCCAGCAGTTTAAGACTCTCCAGCACTAATGAAAAACTGTTTTTT
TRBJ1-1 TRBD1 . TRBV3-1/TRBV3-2 CASSLGTENTEAFF TGTGCCAGCAGCCTTGGGACAGAGAACACTGAAGCTTTCTTT
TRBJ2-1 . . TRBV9 CASSVLNGADNEQFF TGTGCCAGCAGCGTCTTGAATGGGGCAGACAATGAGCAGTTCTTC
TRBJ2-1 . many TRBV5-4 CASSGGSPSYNEQFF TGTGCCAGCAGCGGGGGGTCCCCCTCCTACAATGAGCAGTTCTTC
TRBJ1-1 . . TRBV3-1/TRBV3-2 CASSQYRENTEAFF TGTGCCAGCAGCCAGTACAGGGAGAACACTGAAGCTTTCTTT
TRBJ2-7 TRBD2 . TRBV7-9 CASSEASGSVGYEQYF TGTGCCAGCAGTGAGGCAAGCGGGAGTGTCGGCTACGAGCAGTACTTC
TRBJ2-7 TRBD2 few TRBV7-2 CASSSGAGVGYEQYF TGTGCCAGCAGCTCGGGAGCGGGAGTCGGGTACGAGCAGTACTTC
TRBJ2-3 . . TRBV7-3 CASSPLGRVTDTQYF TGTGCCAGCAGCCCCTTGGGGCGGGTCACAGATACGCAGTATTTT
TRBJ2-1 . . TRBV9 CASSVGESYNEQFF TGTGCCAGCAGCGTCGGGGAGTCCTACAATGAGCAGTTCTTC
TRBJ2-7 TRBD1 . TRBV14 CASSQVTGQHAEQYF TGTGCCAGCAGCCAAGTGACGGGACAGCATGCAGAGCAGTACTTC
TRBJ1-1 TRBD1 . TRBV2 CATFRGQAPRGAFF TGTGCCACCTTCCGCGGACAGGCGCCCCGTGGGGCTTTCTTT
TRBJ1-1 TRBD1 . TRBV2 CASRHGQGRNTEAFF TGTGCCAGCAGACACGGACAGGGTAGGAACACTGAAGCTTTCTTT
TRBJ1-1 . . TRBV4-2 CASSPAANTEAFF TGTGCCAGCAGCCCCGCCGCGAACACTGAAGCTTTCTTT
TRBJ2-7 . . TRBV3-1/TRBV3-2 CASSQEPNPYEQYF TGTGCCAGCAGCCAAGAACCCAACCCGTACGAGCAGTACTTC
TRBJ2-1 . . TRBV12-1 CASSCPLAFEQFF TGTGCCAGCAGCTGCCCCCTAGCTTTTGAGCAGTTCTTC
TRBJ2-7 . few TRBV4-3 CASSQWRDSSYEQYF TGCGCCAGCAGCCAATGGAGGGACAGCTCCTACGAGCAGTACTTC
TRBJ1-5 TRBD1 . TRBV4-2 CASSQDSGGPGGGDQPQHF TGTGCCAGCAGCCAAGATTCAGGGGGCCCGGGAGGCGGGGATCAGCCCCAGCATTTT
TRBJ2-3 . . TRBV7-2 CASRPGPTTDTQYF TGTGCCAGCAGGCCGGGACCCACCACAGATACGCAGTATTTT
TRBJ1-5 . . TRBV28 CASSLYRQPQHF TGTGCCAGCAGTTTATACCGCCAGCCCCAGCATTTT
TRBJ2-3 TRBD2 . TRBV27 CASSLGREGRKTQYF TGTGCCAGCAGTTTGGGGCGGGAGGGCCGAAAGACGCAGTATTTT
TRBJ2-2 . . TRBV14 CASSPLRYGTGELFF TGTGCCAGCAGCCCTCTCCGTTACGGGACCGGGGAGCTGTTTTTT
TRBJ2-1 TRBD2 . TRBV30 CAWSRGGDEQFF TGTGCCTGGAGTCGGGGGGGGGATGAGCAGTTCTTC
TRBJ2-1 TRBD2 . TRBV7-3 CASSILAGTYNEQFF TGTGCCAGCAGCATACTAGCGGGAACCTACAATGAGCAGTTCTTC
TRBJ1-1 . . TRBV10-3 CATRTDNTEAFF TGTGCCACCAGGACGGACAACACTGAAGCTTTCTTT
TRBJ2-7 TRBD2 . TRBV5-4 CASSLATSGKVQYF TGTGCCAGCAGCTTGGCCACTAGCGGGAAAGTGCAGTACTTC
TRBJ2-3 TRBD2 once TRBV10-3 CAITPLAGGADTQYF TGTGCCATCACCCCACTAGCGGGAGGGGCGGATACGCAGTATTTT
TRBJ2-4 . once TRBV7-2 CASQGGGGNIQYF TGTGCCAGCCAAGGGGGAGGGGGAAACATTCAGTACTTC
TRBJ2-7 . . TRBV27 CASSFLAGINEQYF TGTGCCAGCAGTTTTCTCGCGGGAATTAACGAGCAGTACTTC
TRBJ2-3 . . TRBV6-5 CASSLPTADTQYF TGTGCCAGCAGCCTCCCGACGGCGGATACGCAGTATTTT
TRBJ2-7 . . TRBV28 CASSFHLALLTYEQYF TGTGCCAGCAGTTTCCACCTGGCGCTGCTGACCTACGAGCAGTACTTC
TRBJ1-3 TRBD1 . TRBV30 CAWSPPDRAGNTIYF TGTGCCTGGAGTCCTCCGGACAGGGCTGGAAACACCATATATTTT
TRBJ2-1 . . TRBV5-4 CASSLGRRSYNEQFF TGTGCCAGCAGCTTGGGACGGCGCTCCTACAATGAGCAGTTCTTC
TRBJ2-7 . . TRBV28 CASSFGGSSYEQYF TGTGCCAGCAGTTTCGGGGGCAGCTCCTACGAGCAGTACTTC